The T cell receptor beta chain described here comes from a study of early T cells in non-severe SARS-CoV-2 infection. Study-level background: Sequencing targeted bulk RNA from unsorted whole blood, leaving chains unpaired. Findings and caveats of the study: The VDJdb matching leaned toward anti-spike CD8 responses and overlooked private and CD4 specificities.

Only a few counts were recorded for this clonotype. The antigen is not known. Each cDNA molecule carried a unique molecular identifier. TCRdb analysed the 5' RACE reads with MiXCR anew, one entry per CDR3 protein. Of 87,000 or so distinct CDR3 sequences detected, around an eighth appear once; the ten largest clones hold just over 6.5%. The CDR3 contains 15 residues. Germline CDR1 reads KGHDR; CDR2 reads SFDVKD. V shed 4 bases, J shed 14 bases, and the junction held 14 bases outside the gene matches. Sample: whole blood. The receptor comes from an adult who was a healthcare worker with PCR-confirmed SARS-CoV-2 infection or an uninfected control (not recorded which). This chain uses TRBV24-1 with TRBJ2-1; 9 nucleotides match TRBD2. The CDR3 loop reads CATSDPAAGGRVEFF. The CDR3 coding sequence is TGTGCCACCAGTGACCCAGCTGCTGGCGGGAGGGTGGAGTTCTTC.